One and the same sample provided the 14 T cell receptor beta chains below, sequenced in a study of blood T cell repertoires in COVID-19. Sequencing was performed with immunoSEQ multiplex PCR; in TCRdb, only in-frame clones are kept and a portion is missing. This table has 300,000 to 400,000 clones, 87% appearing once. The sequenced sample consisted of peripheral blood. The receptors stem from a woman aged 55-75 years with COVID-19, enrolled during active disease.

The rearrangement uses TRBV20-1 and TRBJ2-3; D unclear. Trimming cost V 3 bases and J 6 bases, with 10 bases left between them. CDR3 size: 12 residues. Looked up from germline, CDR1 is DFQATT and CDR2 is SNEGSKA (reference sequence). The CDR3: CSASGAWDTQYF. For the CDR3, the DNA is TGCAGTGCTAGTGGCGCGTGGGATACGCAGTATTTT.

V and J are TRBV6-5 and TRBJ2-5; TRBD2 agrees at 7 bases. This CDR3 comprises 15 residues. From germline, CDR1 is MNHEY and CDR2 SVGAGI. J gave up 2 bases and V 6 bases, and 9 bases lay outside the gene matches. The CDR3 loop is CASSGLAASQETQYF. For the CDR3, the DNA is TGTGCCAGCAGCGGGCTAGCGGCGTCACAAGAGACCCAGTACTTC.

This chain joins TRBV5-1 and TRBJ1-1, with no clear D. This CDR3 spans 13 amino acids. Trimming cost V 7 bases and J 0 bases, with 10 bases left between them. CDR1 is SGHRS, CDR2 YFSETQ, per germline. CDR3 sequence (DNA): TGCGCCAGCGGCGACGGGATGAACACTGAAGCTTTCTTT. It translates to CASGDGMNTEAFF.

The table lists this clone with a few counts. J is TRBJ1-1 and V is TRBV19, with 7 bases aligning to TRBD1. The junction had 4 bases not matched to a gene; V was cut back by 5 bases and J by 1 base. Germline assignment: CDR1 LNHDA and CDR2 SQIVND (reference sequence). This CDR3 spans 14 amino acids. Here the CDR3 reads CASSPRTGNTEAFF. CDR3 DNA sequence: TGTGCCAGTAGTCCGAGGACAGGGAACACTGAAGCTTTCTTT. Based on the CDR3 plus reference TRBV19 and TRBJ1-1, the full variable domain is DGGITQSPKYLFRKEGQNVTLSCEQNLNHDAMYWYRQDPGQGLRLIYYSQIVNDFQKGDIAEGYSVSREKKESFPLTVTSAQKNPTAFYLCASSPRTGNTEAFFGQGTRLTVV.

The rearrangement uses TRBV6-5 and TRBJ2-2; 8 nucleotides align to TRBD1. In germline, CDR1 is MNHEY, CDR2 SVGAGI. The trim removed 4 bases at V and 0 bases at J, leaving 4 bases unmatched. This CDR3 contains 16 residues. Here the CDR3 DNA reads TGTGCCAGCAGTTTTCCGGACAGGGCGAACACCGGGGAGCTGTTTTTT. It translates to CASSFPDRANTGELFF.

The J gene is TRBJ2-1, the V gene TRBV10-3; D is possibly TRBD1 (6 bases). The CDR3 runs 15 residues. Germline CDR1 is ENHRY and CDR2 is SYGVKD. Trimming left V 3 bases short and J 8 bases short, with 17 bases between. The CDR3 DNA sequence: TGTGCCATCAGTGACCCAACCGGGACAATGGATGAGCAGTTCTTC. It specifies CAISDPTGTMDEQFF.

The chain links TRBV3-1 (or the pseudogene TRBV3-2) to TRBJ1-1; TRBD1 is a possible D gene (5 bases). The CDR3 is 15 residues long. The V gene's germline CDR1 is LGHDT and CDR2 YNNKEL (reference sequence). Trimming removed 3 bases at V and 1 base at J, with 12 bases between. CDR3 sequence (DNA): TGTGCCAGCAGCCACCATGGAAGGGGGAACACTGAAGCTTTCTTT. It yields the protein CASSHHGRGNTEAFF.

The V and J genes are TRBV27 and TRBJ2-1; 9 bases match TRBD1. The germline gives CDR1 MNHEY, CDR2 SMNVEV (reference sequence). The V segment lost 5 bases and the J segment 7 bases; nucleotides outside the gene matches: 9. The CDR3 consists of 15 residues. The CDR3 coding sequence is TGTGCCAGCAGTCTCATGGGGGGACAGGGAAATGAGCAGTTCTTC. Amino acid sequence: CASSLMGGQGNEQFF.

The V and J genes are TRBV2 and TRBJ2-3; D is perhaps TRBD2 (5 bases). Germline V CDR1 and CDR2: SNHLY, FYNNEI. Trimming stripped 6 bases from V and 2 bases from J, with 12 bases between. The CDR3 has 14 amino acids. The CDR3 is CASSARATTDTQYF. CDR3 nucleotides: TGTGCCAGCAGCGCGAGGGCTACCACAGATACGCAGTATTTT.

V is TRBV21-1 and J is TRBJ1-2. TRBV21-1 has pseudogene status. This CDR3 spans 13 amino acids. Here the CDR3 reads CASSKTEFYGYTF. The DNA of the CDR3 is TGTGCCAGCAGCAAAACCGAGTTCTATGGCTACACCTTC.

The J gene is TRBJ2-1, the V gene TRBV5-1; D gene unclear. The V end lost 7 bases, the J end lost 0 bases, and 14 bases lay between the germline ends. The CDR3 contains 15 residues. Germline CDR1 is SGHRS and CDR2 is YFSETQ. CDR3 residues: CASSKASSSYNEQFF. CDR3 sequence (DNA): TGCGCCAGCTCAAAAGCTAGTAGCTCCTACAATGAGCAGTTCTTC. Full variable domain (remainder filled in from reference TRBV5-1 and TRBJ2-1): KAGVTQTPRYLIKTRGQQVTLSCSPISGHRSVSWYQQTPGQGLQFLFEYFSETQRNKGNFPGRFSGRQFSNSRSEMNVSTLELGDSALYLCASSKASSSYNEQFFGPGTRLTVL.

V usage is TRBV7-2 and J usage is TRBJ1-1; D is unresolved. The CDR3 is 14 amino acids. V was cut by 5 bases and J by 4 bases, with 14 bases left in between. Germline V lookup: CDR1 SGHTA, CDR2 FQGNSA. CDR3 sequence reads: CASSTYSPGTEAFF. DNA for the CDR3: TGTGCCAGCAGCACCTATAGTCCGGGCACTGAAGCTTTCTTT.

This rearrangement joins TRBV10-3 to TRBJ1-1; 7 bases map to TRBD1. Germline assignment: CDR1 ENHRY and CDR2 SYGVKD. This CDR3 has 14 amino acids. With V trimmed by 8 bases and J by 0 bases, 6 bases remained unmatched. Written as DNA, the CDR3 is TGTGCCATCCGGACAGGCCCCATGAACACTGAAGCTTTCTTT. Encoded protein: CAIRTGPMNTEAFF.

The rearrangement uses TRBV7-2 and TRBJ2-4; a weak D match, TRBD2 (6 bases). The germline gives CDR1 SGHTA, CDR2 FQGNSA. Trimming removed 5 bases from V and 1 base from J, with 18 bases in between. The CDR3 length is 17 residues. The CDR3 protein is CASSLVGGDKAKNIQYF. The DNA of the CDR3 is TGTGCCAGCAGCCTCGTGGGGGGAGACAAGGCCAAAAACATTCAGTACTTC. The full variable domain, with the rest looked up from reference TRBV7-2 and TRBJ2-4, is GAGVSQSPSNKVTEKGKDVELRCDPISGHTALYWYRQSLGQGLEFLIYFQGNSAPDKSGLPSDRFSAERTGGSVSTLTIQRTQQEDSAVYLCASSLVGGDKAKNIQYFGAGTRLSVL.